A single sample gave rise to the 5 T cell receptor beta chains below, sequenced in a study of blood T cell repertoires in COVID-19. The table came from immunoSEQ multiplex PCR; TCRdb's copy has only in-frame clones and leaves some out. This sample yields about 190,000 clones, of which under 85% are seen a single time; under 7.5% belongs to the top ten. Sequencing was done on a sample of peripheral blood. The receptors were sampled from a woman aged 40 to 50 with acute or convalescent COVID-19.

The chain joins TRBV6-6 to TRBJ1-2; the D is unclear. Germline V gene lookup returns CDR1 MNHNY and CDR2 SVGAGI (reference sequence). Trimming took 3 bases from V and 2 from J, leaving 7 bases between them. The CDR3 is 13 amino acids. The CDR3 nucleotides are TGTGCCAGCAGTTATGGCGGGAACTATGGCTACACCTTC. It encodes CASSYGGNYGYTF.

The V gene is TRBV6-5, the J gene TRBJ1-5, with no clear D. CDR1 MNHEY and CDR2 SVGAGI come from the germline V gene. This CDR3 has 14 amino acids. The ends were cut back, 0 bases at V and 1 base at J, with 4 bases in the middle. DNA of the CDR3: TGTGCCAGCAGTTACTCCGGGAGCAATCAGCCCCAGCATTTT. Translating gives CASSYSGSNQPQHF.

This chain uses TRBV28 with TRBJ1-2; 10 bases align to TRBD1. Per the germline V gene, CDR1 is MDHEN and CDR2 is SYDVKM. The J segment lost 7 bases and the V segment lost 3 bases, leaving 5 bases of the junction unmatched. This CDR3 is 14 amino acids long. CDR3: CASSLTGGVGGYTF. CDR3 in DNA: TGTGCCAGCAGTTTGACAGGGGGCGTCGGTGGCTACACCTTC.

The chain links TRBV7-3 to TRBJ2-1; 7 nucleotides align to TRBD1. Germline values: CDR1 SGHTA, CDR2 FQGTGA. The CDR3 consists of 15 residues. Germline trimming cut 4 bases from V and 4 bases from J; bases unmatched to any gene: 7. CDR3 nucleotides: TGTGCCAGCAGCTCGCAGGGGGTCACATACAATGAGCAGTTCTTC. Translated: CASSSQGVTYNEQFF.

The V call is TRBV10-3, the J call TRBJ1-1; no definite D call. Germline values: CDR1 ENHRY, CDR2 SYGVKD. Trimming shortened V by 9 bases and J by 8 bases, and 16 bases separated the two germline ends. The CDR3 runs to 12 residues. The CDR3 loop is CAIAPREAEAFF. The CDR3 nucleotides are TGTGCCATTGCACCCCGGGAGGCAGAAGCTTTCTTT.